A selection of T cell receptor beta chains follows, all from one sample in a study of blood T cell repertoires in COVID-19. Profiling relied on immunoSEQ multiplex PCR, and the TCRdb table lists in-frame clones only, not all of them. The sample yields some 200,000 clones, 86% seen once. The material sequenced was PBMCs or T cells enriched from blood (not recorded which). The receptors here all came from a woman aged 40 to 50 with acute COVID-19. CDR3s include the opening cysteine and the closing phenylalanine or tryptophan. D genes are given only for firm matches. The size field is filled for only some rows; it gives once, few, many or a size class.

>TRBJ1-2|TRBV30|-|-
CAWRRETNYGYTF
TGTGCCTGGAGGAGGGAGACTAACTATGGCTACACCTTC
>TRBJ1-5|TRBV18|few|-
CASSPTQGIQPQHF
TGTGCCAGCTCACCCACACAGGGAATTCAGCCCCAGCATTTT
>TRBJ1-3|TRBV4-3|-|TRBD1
CASSRDRGSAIYF
TGCGCCAGCAGCCGGGACAGGGGGTCAGCCATATATTTT
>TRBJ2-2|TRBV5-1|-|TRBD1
CASSFRQGAPTGELFF
TGCGCCAGCAGCTTCCGACAGGGGGCGCCCACCGGGGAGCTGTTTTTT
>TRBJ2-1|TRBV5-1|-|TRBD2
CASSRVSGGYNEQFF
TGCGCCAGCAGCAGAGTTAGCGGGGGGTACAATGAGCAGTTCTTC
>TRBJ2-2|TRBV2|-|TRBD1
CASSPGTANTGELFF
TGTGCCAGCAGCCCCGGGACAGCGAACACCGGGGAGCTGTTTTTT
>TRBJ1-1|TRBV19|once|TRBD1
CASAQGRSEAFF
TGTGCCAGTGCACAGGGGAGGTCTGAAGCTTTCTTT
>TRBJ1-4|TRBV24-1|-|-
CATSDPGHATEKGEKLFF
TGTGCCACCAGTGACCCTGGACACGCCACCGAGAAGGGTGAAAAACTGTTTTTT
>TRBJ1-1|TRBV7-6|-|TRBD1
CASSPRTGLVWTEAFF
TGTGCCAGCAGCCCTCGGACAGGGTTGGTTTGGACTGAAGCTTTCTTT
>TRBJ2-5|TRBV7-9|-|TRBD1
CASTTGWETQYF
TGTGCCAGCACGACAGGGTGGGAGACCCAGTACTTC
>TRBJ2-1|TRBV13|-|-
CASSLAGVLSYNEQFF
TGTGCCAGCAGCTTAGCGGGGGTCCTCTCCTACAATGAGCAGTTCTTC
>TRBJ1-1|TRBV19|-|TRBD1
CASTARQGRRDTEAFF
TGTGCCAGTACCGCACGACAGGGGAGGAGGGACACTGAAGCTTTCTTT
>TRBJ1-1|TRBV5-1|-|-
CASSWALQPNTEAFF
TGCGCCAGCAGCTGGGCGTTGCAGCCGAACACTGAAGCTTTCTTT
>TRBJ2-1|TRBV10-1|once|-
CASSEDWRGPYNEQFF
TGCGCCAGCAGTGAGGACTGGAGGGGACCCTACAATGAGCAGTTCTTC
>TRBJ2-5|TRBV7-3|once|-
CASSLSGRETQYF
TGTGCCAGCAGCTTATCGGGGAGAGAGACCCAGTACTTC
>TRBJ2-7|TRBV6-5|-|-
CASSWAESGAYEQYF
TGTGCCAGCAGTTGGGCCGAATCGGGGGCCTACGAGCAGTACTTC
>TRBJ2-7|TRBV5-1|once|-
CASSSEVVLYEQYF
TGCGCCAGCAGCTCCGAAGTGGTACTTTACGAGCAGTACTTC
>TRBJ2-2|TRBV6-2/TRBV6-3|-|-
CASSFLTGELFF
TGTGCCAGCAGTTTTCTTACCGGGGAGCTGTTTTTT
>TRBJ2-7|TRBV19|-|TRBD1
CASAIGQGLIYEQYF
TGTGCCAGTGCTATAGGACAGGGACTTATCTACGAGCAGTACTTC
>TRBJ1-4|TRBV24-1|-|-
CATSDWPGGPYEKLFF
TGTGCCACCAGTGATTGGCCGGGAGGTCCTTATGAAAAACTGTTTTTT
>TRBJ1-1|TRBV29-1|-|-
CSVTAQNTEAFF
TGCAGCGTGACAGCTCAAAACACTGAAGCTTTCTTT
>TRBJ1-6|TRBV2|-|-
CASRRQASSYNSPLHF
TGTGCCAGCAGGAGACAGGCAAGCTCCTATAATTCACCCCTCCACTTT
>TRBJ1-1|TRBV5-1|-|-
CASSQRTAMNTEAFF
TGCGCCAGCAGTCAACGGACAGCGATGAACACTGAAGCTTTCTTT
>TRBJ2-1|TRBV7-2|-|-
CASSPGWGPYNEQFF
TGTGCCAGCAGCCCCGGGTGGGGCCCCTACAATGAGCAGTTCTTC
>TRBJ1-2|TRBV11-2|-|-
CASSESGAANGYTF
TGTGCCAGCAGCGAATCGGGAGCTGCCAATGGCTACACCTTC
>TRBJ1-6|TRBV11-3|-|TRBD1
CATQQGALGSPLHF
TGTGCCACCCAACAGGGGGCTTTAGGTTCACCCCTCCACTTT
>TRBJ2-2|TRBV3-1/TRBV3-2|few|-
CASSHSGVDGTGELFF
TGTGCCAGCAGCCACTCGGGGGTCGACGGCACCGGGGAGCTGTTTTTT
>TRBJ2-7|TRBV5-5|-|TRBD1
CASLRDSSSYEQYF
TGTGCCAGCCTTCGGGACAGCAGCTCCTACGAGCAGTACTTC
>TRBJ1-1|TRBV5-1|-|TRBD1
CASSLTGGPPPEAFF
TGCGCCAGCAGCTTGACAGGGGGCCCTCCCCCTGAAGCTTTCTTT
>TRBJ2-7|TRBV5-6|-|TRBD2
CASSLVLAGEQYF
TGTGCCAGCAGCTTGGTTCTAGCGGGCGAGCAGTACTTC
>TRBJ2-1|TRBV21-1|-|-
CASSKALASEQFF
TGTGCCAGCAGCAAAGCGTTAGCCAGTGAGCAGTTCTTC
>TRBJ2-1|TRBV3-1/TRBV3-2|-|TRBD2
CASSQRAGGDNEQFF
TGTGCCAGCAGCCAACGAGCGGGGGGGGACAATGAGCAGTTCTTC
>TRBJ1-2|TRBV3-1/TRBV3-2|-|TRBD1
CASSQTGNPRYGYTF
TGTGCCAGCAGCCAGACAGGGAATCCGAGGTATGGCTACACCTTC
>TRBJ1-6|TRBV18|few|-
CASSPDRKNSPLHF
TGTGCCAGCTCACCCGACAGAAAGAATTCACCCCTCCACTTT
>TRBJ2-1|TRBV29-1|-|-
CSGTNNEQFF
TGCAGCGGAACAAACAATGAGCAGTTCTTC
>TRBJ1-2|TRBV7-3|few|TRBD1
CASSTGQGSYGYTF
TGTGCCAGCAGCACCGGACAGGGATCTTATGGCTACACCTTC